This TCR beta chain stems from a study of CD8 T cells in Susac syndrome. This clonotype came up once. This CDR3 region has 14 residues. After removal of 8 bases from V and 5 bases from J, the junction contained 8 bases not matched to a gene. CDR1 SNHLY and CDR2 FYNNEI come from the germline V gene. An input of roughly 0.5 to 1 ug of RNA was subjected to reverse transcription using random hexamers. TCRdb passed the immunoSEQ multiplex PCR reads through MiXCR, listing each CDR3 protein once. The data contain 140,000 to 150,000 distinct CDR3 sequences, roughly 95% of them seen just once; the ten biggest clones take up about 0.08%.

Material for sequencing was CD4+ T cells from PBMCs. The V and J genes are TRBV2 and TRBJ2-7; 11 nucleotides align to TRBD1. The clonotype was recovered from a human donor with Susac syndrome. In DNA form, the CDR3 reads TGTGCCAGCCGGAGACCGGGACAGGGGGACGAGCAGTACTTC. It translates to CASRRPGQGDEQYF. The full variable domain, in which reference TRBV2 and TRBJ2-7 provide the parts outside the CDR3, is EPEVTQTPSHQVTQMGQEVILRCVPISNHLYFYWYRQILGQKVEFLVSFYNNEISEKSEIFDDQFSVERPDGSNFTLKIRSTKLEDSAMYFCASRRPGQGDEQYFGPGTRLTVT.